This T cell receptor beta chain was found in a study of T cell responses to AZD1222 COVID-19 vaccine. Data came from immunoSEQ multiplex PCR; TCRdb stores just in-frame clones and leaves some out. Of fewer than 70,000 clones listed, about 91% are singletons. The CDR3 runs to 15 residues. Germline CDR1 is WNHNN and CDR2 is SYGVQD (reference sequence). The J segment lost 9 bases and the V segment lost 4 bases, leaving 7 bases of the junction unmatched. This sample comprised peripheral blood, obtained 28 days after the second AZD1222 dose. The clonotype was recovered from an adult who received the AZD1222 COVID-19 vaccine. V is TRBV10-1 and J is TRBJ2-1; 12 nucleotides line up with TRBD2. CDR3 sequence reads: CASSGPGLAGPEQFF. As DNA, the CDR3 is TGCGCCAGCAGTGGACCGGGACTAGCGGGCCCTGAGCAGTTCTTC.